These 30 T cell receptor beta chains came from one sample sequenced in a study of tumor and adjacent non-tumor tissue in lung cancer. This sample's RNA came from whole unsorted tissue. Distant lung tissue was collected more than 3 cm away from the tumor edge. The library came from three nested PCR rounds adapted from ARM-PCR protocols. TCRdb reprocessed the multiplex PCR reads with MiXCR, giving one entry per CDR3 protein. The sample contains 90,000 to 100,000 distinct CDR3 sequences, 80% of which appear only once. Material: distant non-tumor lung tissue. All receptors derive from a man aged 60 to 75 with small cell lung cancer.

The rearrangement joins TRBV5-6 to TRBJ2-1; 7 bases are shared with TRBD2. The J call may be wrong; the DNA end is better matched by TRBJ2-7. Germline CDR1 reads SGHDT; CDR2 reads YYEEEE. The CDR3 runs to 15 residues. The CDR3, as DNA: TGTGCCAGCAGCTTGAACGGGAGGACCGCCAATGAGCAGTACTTC. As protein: CASSLNGRTANEQYF.

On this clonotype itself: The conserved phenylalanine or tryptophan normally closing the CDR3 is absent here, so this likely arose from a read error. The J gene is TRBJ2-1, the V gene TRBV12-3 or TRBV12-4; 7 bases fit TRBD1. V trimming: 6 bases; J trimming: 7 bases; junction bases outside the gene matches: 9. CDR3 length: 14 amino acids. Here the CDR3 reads CASSLNLQGNEQFC. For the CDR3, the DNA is TGTGCCAGCAGCCTTAATCTACAGGGGAATGAGCAGTTCTGC.

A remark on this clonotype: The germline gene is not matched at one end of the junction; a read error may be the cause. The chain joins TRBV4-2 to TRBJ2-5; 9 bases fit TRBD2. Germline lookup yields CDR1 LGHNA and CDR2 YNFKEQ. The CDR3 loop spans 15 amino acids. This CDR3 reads CASSQGLACQETQYF. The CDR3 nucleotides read TGTGCCAGCAGTCAAGGACTAGCGTGCCAAGAGACCCAGTACTTC.

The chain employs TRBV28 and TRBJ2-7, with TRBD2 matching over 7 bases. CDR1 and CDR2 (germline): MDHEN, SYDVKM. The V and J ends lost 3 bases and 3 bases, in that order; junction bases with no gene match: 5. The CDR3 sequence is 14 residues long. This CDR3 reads CASSFLRESYEQYF. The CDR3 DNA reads TGTGCCAGCAGTTTCTTGCGGGAGAGCTACGAGCAGTACTTC.

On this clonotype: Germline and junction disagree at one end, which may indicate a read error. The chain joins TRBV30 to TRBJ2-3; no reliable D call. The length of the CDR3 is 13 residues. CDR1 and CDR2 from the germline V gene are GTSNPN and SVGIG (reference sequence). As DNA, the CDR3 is TGTGCCTGGAGTGTTACGGGCGTAGATACGCAGAATTTT. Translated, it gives CAWSVTGVDTQNF.

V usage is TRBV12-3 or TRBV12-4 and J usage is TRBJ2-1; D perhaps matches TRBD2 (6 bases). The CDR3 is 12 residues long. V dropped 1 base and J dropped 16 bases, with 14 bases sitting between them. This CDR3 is CASSLGAGFKFF. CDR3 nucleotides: TGTGCCAGCAGTTTAGGGGCGGGGTTCAAATTCTTC.

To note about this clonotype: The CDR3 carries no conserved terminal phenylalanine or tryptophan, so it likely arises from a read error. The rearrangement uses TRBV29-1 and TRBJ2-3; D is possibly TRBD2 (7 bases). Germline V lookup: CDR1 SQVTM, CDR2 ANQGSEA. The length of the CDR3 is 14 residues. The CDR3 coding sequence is TGCAGTGTTATTGGGGGGGCAGGTGGAGATACGCAGTATTAT. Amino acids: CSVIGGAGGDTQYY.

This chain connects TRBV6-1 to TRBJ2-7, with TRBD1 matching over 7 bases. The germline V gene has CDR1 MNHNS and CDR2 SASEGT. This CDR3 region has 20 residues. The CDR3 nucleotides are TGTGCCAGCAGTCGTTATCTTCGGGGACAGATCCGAACCGATTTCTACGAGCAGTACGTT. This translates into CASSRYLRGQIRTDFYEQYV.

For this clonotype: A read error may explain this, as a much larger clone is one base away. DNA of the CDR3: TGCAGAGCTCCTAGATTAGGGTACAATGAGCAGTTCTTC. Translated, it gives CRAPRLGYNEQFF. The chain is built from TRBV20-1 and TRBJ2-1; D is uncertain. CDR3 length equals 13 residues. Germline V gives CDR1 DFQATT, CDR2 SNEGSKA (reference sequence).

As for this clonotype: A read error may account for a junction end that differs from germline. The CDR3 region is CASSDRGDHISPLHF. The CDR3, as DNA: TGCGCCAGCAGTGACAGGGGTGACCATATTTCACCCCTCCACTTT. V gene TRBV6-1 combines with J gene TRBJ1-6; 8 nucleotides agree with TRBD1. CDR1 MNHNS and CDR2 SASEGT come from the germline V gene. The CDR3 covers 15 residues.

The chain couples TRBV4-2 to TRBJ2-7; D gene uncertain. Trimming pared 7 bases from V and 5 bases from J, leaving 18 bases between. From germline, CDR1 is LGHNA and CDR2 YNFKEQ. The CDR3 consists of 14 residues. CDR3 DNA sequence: TGTGCCAGCAACCATAGCTGGAGTAGGAACGAGCAGTACTTC. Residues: CASNHSWSRNEQYF.

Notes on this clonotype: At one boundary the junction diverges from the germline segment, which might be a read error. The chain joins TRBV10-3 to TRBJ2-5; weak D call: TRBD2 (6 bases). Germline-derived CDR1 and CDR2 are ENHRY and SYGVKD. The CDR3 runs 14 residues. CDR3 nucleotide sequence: TGTGTCATCAGTGGCGGGAACATGGGGGAGACCCAGTACTTC. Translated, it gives CVISGGNMGETQYF.

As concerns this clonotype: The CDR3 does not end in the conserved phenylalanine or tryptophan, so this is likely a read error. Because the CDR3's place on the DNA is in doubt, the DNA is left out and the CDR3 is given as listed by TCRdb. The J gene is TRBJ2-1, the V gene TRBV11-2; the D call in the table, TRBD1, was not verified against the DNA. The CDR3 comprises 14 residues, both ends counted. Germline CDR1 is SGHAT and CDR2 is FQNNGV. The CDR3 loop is CASQKQQGDNEQFL.

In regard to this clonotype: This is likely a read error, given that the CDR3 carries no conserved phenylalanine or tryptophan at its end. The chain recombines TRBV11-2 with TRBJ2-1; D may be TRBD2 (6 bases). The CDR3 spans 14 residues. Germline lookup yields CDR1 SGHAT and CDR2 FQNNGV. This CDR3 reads CVSSLGRMENEQFL. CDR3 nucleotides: TGTGTCAGCAGCTTAGGGAGGATGGAAAATGAGCAGTTCCTC.

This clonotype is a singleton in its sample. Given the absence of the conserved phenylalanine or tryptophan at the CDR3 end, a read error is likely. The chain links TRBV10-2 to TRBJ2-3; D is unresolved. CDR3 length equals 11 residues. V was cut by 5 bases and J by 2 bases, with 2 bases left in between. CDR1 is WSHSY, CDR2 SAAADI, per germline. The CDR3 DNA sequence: TGCGCCAGCAGTCACACAGATACGCAGTATTTA. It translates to CASSHTDTQYL.

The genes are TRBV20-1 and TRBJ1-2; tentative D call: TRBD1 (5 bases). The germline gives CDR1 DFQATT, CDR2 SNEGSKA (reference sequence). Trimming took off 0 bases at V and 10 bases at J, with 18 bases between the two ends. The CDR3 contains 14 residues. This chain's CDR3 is CSARDLRGTDDYTF. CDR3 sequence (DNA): TGCAGTGCTAGAGATCTGAGGGGTACCGATGACTACACCTTC.

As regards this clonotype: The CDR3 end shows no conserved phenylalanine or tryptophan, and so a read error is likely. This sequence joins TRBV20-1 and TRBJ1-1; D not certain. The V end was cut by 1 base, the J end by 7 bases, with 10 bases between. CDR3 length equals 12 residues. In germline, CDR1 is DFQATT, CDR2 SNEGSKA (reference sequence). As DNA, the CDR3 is TGCAGTGCTAGAGGGTTCGAAGTTGAAGCTTTCCTT. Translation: CSARGFEVEAFL.

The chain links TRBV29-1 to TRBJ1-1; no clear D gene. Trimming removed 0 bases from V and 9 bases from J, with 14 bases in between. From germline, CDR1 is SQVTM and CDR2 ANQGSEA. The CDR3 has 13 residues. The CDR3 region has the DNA TGCAGCGTTGAAGAACACCGACGAGATAAAGCTTTCTTT. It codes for CSVEEHRRDKAFF. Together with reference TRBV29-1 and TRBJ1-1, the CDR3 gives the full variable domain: SAVISQKPSRDICQRGTSLTIQCQVDSQVTMMFWYRQQPGQSLTLIATANQGSEATYESGFVIDKFPISRPNLTFSTLTVSNMSPEDSSIYLCSVEEHRRDKAFFGQGTRLTVV.

The CDR3 region is CASSEGGSPNEHYV. In DNA, the CDR3 is TGCGCCAGCAGTGAAGGAGGGAGCCCTAATGAACATTACGTC. The rearrangement links TRBV10-1 to TRBJ2-7, with D possibly being TRBD2 (6 bases). CDR1 is WNHNN and CDR2 is SYGVQD in the germline V gene (reference sequence). V lost 3 bases and J lost 13, with 22 bases in between. This CDR3 is built from 14 residues.

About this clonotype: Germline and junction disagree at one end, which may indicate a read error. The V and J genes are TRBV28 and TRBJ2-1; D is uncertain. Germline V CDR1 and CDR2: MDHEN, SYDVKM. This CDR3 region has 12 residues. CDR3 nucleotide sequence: TGTGCCAGCAGTGCCTTTTACAATGAGCACTTCTTC. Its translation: CASSAFYNEHFF.

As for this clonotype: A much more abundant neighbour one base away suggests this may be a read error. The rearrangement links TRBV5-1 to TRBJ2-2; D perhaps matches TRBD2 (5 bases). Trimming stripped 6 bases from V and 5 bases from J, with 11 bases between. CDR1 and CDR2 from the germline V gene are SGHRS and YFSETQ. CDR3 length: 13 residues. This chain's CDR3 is CASNYGKTGELFF. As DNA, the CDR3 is TGCGCCAGCAACTACGGGAAAACCGGGGAGCTGTTTTTT.

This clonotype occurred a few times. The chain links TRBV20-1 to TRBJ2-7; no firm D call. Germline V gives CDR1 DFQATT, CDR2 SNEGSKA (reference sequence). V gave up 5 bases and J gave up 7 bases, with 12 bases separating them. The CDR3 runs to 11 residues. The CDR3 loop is CSASPGSEQYV. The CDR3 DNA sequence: TGCAGTGCTTCTCCAGGTAGTGAGCAGTACGTC.

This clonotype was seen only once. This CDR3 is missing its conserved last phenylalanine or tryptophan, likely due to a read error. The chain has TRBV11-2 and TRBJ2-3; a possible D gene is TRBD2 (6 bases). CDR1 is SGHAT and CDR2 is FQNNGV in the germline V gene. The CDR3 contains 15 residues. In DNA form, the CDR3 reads TGTGCTAGCAACAAGGCGGGGATTCGCACAGATACGCAGTATTAT. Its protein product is CASNKAGIRTDTQYY.

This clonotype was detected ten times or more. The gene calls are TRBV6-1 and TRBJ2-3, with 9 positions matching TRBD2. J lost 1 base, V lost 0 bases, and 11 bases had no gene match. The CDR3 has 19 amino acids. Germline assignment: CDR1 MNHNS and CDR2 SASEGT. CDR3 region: CASSEARGGGLGRTDTQYF. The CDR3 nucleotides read TGTGCCAGCAGTGAAGCGCGGGGGGGGGGTTTGGGGCGCACAGATACGCAGTATTTT.

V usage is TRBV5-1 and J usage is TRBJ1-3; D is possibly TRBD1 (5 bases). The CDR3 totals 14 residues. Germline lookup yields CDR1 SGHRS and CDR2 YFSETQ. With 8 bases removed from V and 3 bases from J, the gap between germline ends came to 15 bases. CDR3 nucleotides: TGCGCCAGTAAAGCTCGGGACGGTGGAAACACCATATATTTT. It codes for CASKARDGGNTIYF.

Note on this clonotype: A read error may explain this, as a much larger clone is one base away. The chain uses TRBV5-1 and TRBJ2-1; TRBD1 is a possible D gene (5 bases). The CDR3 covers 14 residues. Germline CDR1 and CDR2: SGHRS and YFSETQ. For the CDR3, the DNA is TGCGCCTGTGGGCAGGGTCGCTCCCACAATGAGCAGTTCTTC. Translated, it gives CACGQGRSHNEQFF.

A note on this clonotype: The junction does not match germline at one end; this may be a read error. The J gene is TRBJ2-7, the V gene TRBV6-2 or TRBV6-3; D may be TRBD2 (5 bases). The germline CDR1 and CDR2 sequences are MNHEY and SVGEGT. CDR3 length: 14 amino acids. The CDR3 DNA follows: TGTGGCAGCAAGAAAGTGGGAGCCCCTATGGAGCAGTACTTC. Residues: CGSKKVGAPMEQYF.

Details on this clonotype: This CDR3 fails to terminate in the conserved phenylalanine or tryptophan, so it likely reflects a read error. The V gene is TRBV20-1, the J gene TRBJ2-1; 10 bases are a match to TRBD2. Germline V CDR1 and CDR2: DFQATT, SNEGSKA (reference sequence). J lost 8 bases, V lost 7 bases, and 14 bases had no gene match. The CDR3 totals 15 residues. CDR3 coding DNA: TGCAGTGGTAAAACCGGGACTAGCGTTAAAGATGAGCAGTTCCTC. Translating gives CSGKTGTSVKDEQFL.

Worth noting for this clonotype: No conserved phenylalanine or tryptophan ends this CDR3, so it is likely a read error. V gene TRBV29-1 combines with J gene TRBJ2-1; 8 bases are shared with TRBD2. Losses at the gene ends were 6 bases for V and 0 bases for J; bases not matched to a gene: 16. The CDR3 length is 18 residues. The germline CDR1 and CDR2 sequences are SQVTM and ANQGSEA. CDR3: CSVVKGGTSLISYNEQFI. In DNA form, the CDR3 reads TGCAGCGTGGTGAAGGGAGGGACTAGTCTTATCTCCTACAATGAGCAGTTCATC.

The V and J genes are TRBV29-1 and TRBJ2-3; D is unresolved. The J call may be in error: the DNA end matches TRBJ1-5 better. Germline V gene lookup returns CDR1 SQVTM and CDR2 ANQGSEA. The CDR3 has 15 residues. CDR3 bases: TGCAGCGTCGTCGCGGTCGCTTCTAGCACAGATACGCAGCATTTT. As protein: CSVVAVASSTDTQHF.